The rows below give T cell receptor beta chains drawn from one sample of a study of T cell repertoires in cytomegalovirus infection. MiXCR was run by TCRdb on the reads, yielding one entry per CDR3 protein. The top ten clones hold approximately 16% of a sample with some 250,000 distinct CDR3 sequences, roughly 10% of them seen once. The sequenced sample was PBMCs. The source of these receptors is a human donor in good health (CMV status not recorded). Some clones in this sample may be carry-over from other donors' samples. CDR3s include the opening cysteine and the closing phenylalanine or tryptophan. D genes are given only for firm matches. Clone size is not always given. Where it is, it says once, few, many or a class for expanded clones.

CDR3 length	D gene	clone size	J gene	V gene	CDR3 protein	CDR3 DNA
14	-	many	TRBJ1-6	TRBV7-2	CASSFASYNSPLHF	TGTGCCAGCAGCTTCGCCTCCTATAATTCACCCCTCCACTTT
14	TRBD2	-	TRBJ2-7	TRBV4-3	CASSEGLAAAEQYF	TGCGCCAGCAGCGAGGGACTAGCGGCGGCCGAGCAGTACTTC
15	TRBD1	many	TRBJ1-6	TRBV2	CASSPRTGPNSPLHF	TGTGCCAGCAGCCCGAGGACAGGGCCGAATTCACCCCTCCACTTT
14	-	many	TRBJ2-1	TRBV6-1	CASSRGAINNEQFF	TGTGCCAGTTCCCGCGGGGCTATCAACAATGAGCAGTTCTTC
15	-	many	TRBJ1-1	TRBV7-2	CASSPRTVMNTEAFF	TGTGCCAGCAGCCCACGGACAGTTATGAACACTGAAGCTTTCTTT
17	TRBD2	few	TRBJ2-3	TRBV2	CASRRGLAGGPTDTQYF	TGTGCCAGCAGAAGAGGACTAGCGGGGGGGCCCACAGATACGCAGTATTTT
12	-	many	TRBJ2-3	TRBV24-1	CATSQESDTQYF	TGTGCCACCAGCCAAGAGTCAGATACGCAGTATTTT
15	-	many	TRBJ1-3	TRBV7-2	CASSLEGYSGNTIYF	TGTGCCAGCAGCTTGGAGGGATACTCTGGAAACACCATATATTTT
14	-	many	TRBJ2-7	TRBV7-2	CASSTTPGPYEQYF	TGTGCCAGCAGCACCACCCCGGGACCCTACGAGCAGTACTTC
16	-	many	TRBJ1-4	TRBV7-2	CASSLGGGRTNEKLFF	TGTGCCAGCAGCTTAGGGGGGGGGAGAACTAATGAAAAACTGTTTTTT
14	-	-	TRBJ2-5	TRBV6-2/TRBV6-3	CASSYSTREETQYF	TGTGCCAGCAGTTACTCGACTCGGGAAGAGACCCAGTACTTC
15	-	-	TRBJ2-1	TRBV20-1	CSARGRGERFNEQFF	TGCAGTGCTAGAGGTCGCGGGGAGAGGTTCAATGAGCAGTTCTTC
14	-	few	TRBJ2-1	TRBV29-1	CSVEKGFSYNEQFF	TGCAGCGTTGAAAAGGGGTTCTCCTACAATGAGCAGTTCTTC
14	-	many	TRBJ1-2	TRBV6-8	CASRGGQTNYGYTF	TGTGCCAGCAGGGGAGGACAGACTAACTATGGCTACACCTTC
13	-	many	TRBJ2-5	TRBV7-2	CASSLGPEGDQYF	TGTGCCAGCAGCTTAGGACCCGAAGGGGACCAGTACTTC
15	-	many	TRBJ2-3	TRBV28	CASSLGRGLADTQYF	TGTGCCAGCAGTTTGGGGAGGGGGCTCGCAGATACGCAGTATTTT
13	-	many	TRBJ1-5	TRBV7-2	CASSLDGGQPQHF	TGTGCCAGCAGCTTAGATGGCGGTCAGCCCCAGCATTTT
14	TRBD2	many	TRBJ2-1	TRBV12-3/TRBV12-4	CASRPGLVGNEQFF	TGTGCCAGCAGACCCGGACTAGTCGGCAATGAGCAGTTCTTC
14	TRBD1	many	TRBJ2-5	TRBV25-1	CASSPDRVGETQYF	TGTGCCAGCAGTCCCGACAGGGTAGGCGAGACCCAGTACTTC
13	-	many	TRBJ2-7	TRBV7-2	CASSPGITYEQYF	TGTGCCAGCAGCCCCGGGATTACCTACGAGCAGTACTTC
15	TRBD2	many	TRBJ2-7	TRBV7-3	CASSPSSGASYEQYF	TGTGCCAGCAGCCCCTCTAGCGGGGCCTCCTACGAGCAGTACTTC
16	TRBD1	-	TRBJ1-5	TRBV19	CASSRNAETRTGPQHF	TGTGCCAGTAGTCGAAACGCCGAGACACGGACAGGGCCCCAGCATTTT
17	-	many	TRBJ2-3	TRBV7-2	CASSPNPGGAGTDTQYF	TGTGCCAGCAGCCCGAACCCCGGGGGAGCGGGCACAGATACGCAGTATTTT
15	TRBD2	many	TRBJ2-5	TRBV5-1	CASSSGTSGKETQYF	TGCGCCAGCAGCTCCGGGACTAGCGGGAAAGAGACCCAGTACTTC
17	TRBD2	many	TRBJ2-1	TRBV7-2	CASSLDPTSGRAKEQFF	TGTGCCAGCAGCTTAGACCCTACTAGCGGGAGGGCCAAGGAGCAGTTCTTC
18	TRBD2	many	TRBJ2-3	TRBV7-2	CASSSHGTSGGGSDTQYF	TGTGCCAGCAGCTCTCACGGGACTAGCGGGGGGGGGTCAGATACGCAGTATTTT
13	TRBD1	many	TRBJ1-1	TRBV7-2	CASSLVGTDEAFF	TGTGCCAGCAGCTTAGTAGGGACAGATGAAGCTTTCTTT
18	TRBD1	-	TRBJ1-5	TRBV2	CASSEDRGGFTSNQPQHF	TGTGCCAGCAGTGAAGACAGGGGGGGGTTTACTAGCAATCAGCCCCAGCATTTT
17	-	many	TRBJ2-6	TRBV4-1	CASSQPLGTSGANVLTF	TGCGCCAGCAGCCAACCTCTAGGAACCTCTGGGGCCAACGTCCTGACTTTC
19	-	many	TRBJ2-3	TRBV7-2	CASSPRDRTDILPVDTQYF	TGTGCCAGCAGCCCGCGAGATAGGACAGATATCCTACCCGTGGATACGCAGTATTTT
13	-	many	TRBJ1-5	TRBV7-8	CASSRGQYQPQHF	TGTGCCAGCAGTCGCGGGCAGTATCAGCCCCAGCATTTT
16	TRBD1	many	TRBJ2-1	TRBV7-2	CASSLEGTGAYNEQFF	TGTGCCAGCAGCTTAGAGGGGACAGGGGCATACAATGAGCAGTTCTTC
13	-	-	TRBJ1-4	TRBV19	CASTPRGIEKLFF	TGTGCCAGTACCCCGCGAGGCATTGAAAAACTGTTTTTT
13	TRBD1	few	TRBJ2-7	TRBV7-2	CASSVDRDRQQYF	TGTGCCAGCAGCGTCGACAGGGATCGGCAGCAGTACTTC